This T cell receptor beta chain appears in the sequencing data of a study of CD8 T cells in ankylosing spondylitis. Findings and limits, study-wide: Within peripheral blood, clones linked to disease were CD8+ and relatively rare. A TCR beta motif made of under 10 highly homologous variants seemed typical of ankylosing spondylitis blood. Earlier studies detected some motif variants in reactive arthritis synovial fluid and blood.

Researchers built TCR beta libraries using quantitative 5'-RACE with molecular barcodes. Each CDR3 protein gets one entry after TCRdb re-called the 5' RACE reads with MiXCR. The sample gives some 200,000 distinct CDR3 sequences, 18% of which show up once; approximately 4.3% is in the top ten. As to this clonotype: Its matching antigen is unknown.

This CDR3 comprises 15 residues. Per germline, CDR1 LGHNA and CDR2 YNFKEQ. Trimming cost V 3 bases and J 6 bases, with 15 bases left between them. The sequence derives from a male donor aged 10-30 years with ankylosing spondylitis or in good health (not recorded which). The specimen was blood, either unsorted or a sorted T cell fraction (not recorded which). V gene TRBV4-2 combines with J gene TRBJ2-1; TRBD2 is a possible D gene (6 bases). CDR3 loop: CASSQWVGAGNEQFF. As DNA, the CDR3 is TGTGCCAGCAGCCAGTGGGTGGGAGCGGGCAATGAGCAGTTCTTC.